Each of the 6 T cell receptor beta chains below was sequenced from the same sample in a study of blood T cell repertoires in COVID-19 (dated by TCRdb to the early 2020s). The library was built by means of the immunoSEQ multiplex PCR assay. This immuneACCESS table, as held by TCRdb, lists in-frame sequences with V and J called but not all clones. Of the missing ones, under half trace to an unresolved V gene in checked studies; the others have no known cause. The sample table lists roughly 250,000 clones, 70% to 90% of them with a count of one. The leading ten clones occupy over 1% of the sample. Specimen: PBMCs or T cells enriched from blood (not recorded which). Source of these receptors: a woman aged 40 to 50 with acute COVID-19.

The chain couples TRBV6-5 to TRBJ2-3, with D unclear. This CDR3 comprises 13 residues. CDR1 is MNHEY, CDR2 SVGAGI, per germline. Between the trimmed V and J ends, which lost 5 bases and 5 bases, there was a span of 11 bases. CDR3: CASSSTPGDTQYF. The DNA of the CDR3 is TGTGCCAGCAGTAGCACCCCGGGAGATACGCAGTATTTT.

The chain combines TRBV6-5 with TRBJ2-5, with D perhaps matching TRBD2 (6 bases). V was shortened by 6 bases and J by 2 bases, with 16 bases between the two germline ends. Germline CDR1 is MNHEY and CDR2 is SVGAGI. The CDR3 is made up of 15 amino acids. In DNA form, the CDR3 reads TGTGCCAGCAGCTGCGGGACCGAGAAACAAGAGACCCAGTACTTC. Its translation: CASSCGTEKQETQYF.

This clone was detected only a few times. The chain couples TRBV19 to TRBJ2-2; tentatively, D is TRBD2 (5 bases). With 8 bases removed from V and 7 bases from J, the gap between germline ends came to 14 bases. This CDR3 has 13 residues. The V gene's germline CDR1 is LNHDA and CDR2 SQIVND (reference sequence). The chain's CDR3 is CASYDLEVGELFF. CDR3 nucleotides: TGTGCCAGTTACGACTTGGAGGTCGGGGAGCTGTTTTTT. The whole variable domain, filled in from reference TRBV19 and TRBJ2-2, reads DGGITQSPKYLFRKEGQNVTLSCEQNLNHDAMYWYRQDPGQGLRLIYYSQIVNDFQKGDIAEGYSVSREKKESFPLTVTSAQKNPTAFYLCASYDLEVGELFFGEGSRLTVL.

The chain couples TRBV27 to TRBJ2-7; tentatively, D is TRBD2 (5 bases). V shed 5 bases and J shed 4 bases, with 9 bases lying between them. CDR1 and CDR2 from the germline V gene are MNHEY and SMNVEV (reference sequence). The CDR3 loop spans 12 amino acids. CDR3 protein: CASSHRGYEQYF. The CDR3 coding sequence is TGTGCCAGCAGTCACCGCGGGTACGAGCAGTACTTC.

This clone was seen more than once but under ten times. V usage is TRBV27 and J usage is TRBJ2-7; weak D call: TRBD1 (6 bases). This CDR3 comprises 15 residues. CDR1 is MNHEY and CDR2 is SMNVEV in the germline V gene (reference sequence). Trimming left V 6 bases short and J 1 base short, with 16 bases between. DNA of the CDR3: TGTGCCAGCAGCTTAGCCCTCGGACAGTCCTACGAGCAGTACTTC. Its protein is CASSLALGQSYEQYF.

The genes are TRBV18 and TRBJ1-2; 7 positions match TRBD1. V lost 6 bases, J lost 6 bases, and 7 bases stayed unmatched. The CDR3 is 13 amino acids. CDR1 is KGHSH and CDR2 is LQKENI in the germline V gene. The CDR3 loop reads CASSSDRVDGYTF. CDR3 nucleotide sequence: TGTGCCAGCTCTTCCGACAGGGTTGATGGCTACACCTTC.